The following is a T cell receptor (beta chain) sequence with its context. The antigen is undetermined. Trimming stripped 4 bases from V and 4 bases from J, with 11 bases between. This CDR3 is 14 amino acids long. This sample stems from a study of T-cell memory formation after mild COVID-19. Study as a whole: TCR clustering was largely donor specific. Overall study results and limits: Pre-infection memory held some responding clones, suggesting pre-existing cross-reactive T cells responded. CD4+ contracting clones were found mainly in CM and EM, and CD8+ ones in EMRA. Contracting clones from day 15 to 85 had balanced CD4/CD8; later expanders favoured CD4+.

TCRdb re-called the 5' RACE reads through MiXCR, storing one row per CDR3 protein. The sample carries about 470,000 distinct CDR3 sequences, 20% to 25% recorded once. This TCR derives from an adult woman who had mild COVID-19 (a few samples of this study predate the infection). Cell type and time point are not known. Sequencing input: PBMCs or a T cell subset sorted from them (not recorded which). The V call is TRBV12-3 or TRBV12-4, the J call TRBJ1-3, with no clear D. The CDR3 loop reads CASSSLYPGNTIYF. In DNA form, the CDR3 reads TGTGCCAGCAGTTCACTATACCCGGGAAACACCATATATTTT.